The 5 T cell receptor beta chains below come from one sample, sequenced in a study of blood T cell repertoires in COVID-19. TCRdb keeps only in-frame clones here, not all; method: immunoSEQ multiplex PCR. The sample yields 250,000 or so clones, 70% to 90% seen once. The specimen was peripheral blood. These receptors came from a woman aged 40 to 50 who had recovered from COVID-19.

The chain links TRBV29-1 to TRBJ1-2; D is uncertain. The V gene lost 4 bases and the J gene lost 1 base, with 10 bases spanning the gap. Germline V gene lookup returns CDR1 SQVTM and CDR2 ANQGSEA. CDR3 size: 13 residues. CDR3 region: CSVVAGINYGYTF. DNA for the CDR3: TGCAGCGTTGTGGCGGGGATTAACTATGGCTACACCTTC.

The rearrangement links TRBV19 to TRBJ1-2, with D possibly TRBD1 on 6 matching bases. Trimming shortened V by 5 bases and J by 4 bases, and 17 bases separated the two germline ends. The CDR3 is 15 amino acids. From germline, CDR1 is LNHDA and CDR2 SQIVND (reference sequence). The CDR3 protein is CASSVGGPSSYGYTF. Written as DNA, the CDR3 is TGTGCCAGTAGTGTCGGGGGGCCCTCCTCCTATGGCTACACCTTC.

The rearrangement links TRBV6-2 or TRBV6-3 to TRBJ1-2; D call uncertain. Trimming left V 0 bases short and J 5 bases short, with 7 bases between. Germline values: CDR1 MNHEY, CDR2 SVGEGT. The CDR3 has 13 residues. The CDR3 nucleotides read TGTGCCAGCAGTTACTCGGGGAGGTATGGCTACACCTTC. Translated: CASSYSGRYGYTF.

The rearrangement links TRBV12-3 or TRBV12-4 to TRBJ1-5; tentatively, D is TRBD1 (5 bases). The CDR3 contains 12 residues. V lost 7 bases and J 4 bases, leaving 8 bases between the germline ends. The CDR3 sequence: CASTQGNQPQHF. CDR3 bases: TGTGCCAGCACCCAGGGAAATCAGCCCCAGCATTTT.

The chain is built from TRBV11-2 and TRBJ1-1; 7 bases match TRBD1. Germline values: CDR1 SGHAT, CDR2 FQNNGV. The CDR3 contains 15 residues. V trimming: 5 bases; J trimming: 10 bases; junction bases outside the gene matches: 16. The CDR3 nucleotides read TGTGCCAGCAGCCCCGGCTGGGACAGACCAGGGGGAGCTTTCTTT. Amino acid sequence: CASSPGWDRPGGAFF.